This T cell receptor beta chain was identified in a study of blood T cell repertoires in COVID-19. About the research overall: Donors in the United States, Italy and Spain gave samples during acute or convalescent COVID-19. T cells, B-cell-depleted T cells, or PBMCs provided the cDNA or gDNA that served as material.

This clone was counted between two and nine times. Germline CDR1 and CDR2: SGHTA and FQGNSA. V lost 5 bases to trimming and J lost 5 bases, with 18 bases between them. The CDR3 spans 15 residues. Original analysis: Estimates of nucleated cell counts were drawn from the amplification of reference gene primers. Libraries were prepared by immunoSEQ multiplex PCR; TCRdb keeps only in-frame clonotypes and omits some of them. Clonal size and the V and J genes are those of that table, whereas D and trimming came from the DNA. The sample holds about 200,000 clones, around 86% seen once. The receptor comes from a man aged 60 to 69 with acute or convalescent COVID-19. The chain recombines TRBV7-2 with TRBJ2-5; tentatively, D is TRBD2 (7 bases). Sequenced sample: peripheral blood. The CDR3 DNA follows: TGTGCCAGCAGCCCGACCCGGGGGGCCGGGGAGACCCAGTACTTC. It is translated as CASSPTRGAGETQYF.